What follows is one T cell receptor beta chain and its context. In the original processing: Reference gene primer amplification yielded estimated nucleated cell counts. Assay used: immunoSEQ multiplex PCR; TCRdb lists only in-frame clones, some missing. The V and J calls and clone size are taken from that table; D and trimming were inferred from the DNA. The data show over 450,000 clones, roughly nine tenths seen once. The data belong to a study of blood T cell repertoires in COVID-19. Study overall: Specimens from acute and convalescent COVID-19 originated in the United States, Italy and Spain.

The V segment lost 0 bases and the J segment 3 bases; nucleotides outside the gene matches: 15. Germline values: CDR1 SGHTA, CDR2 FQGNSA. This CDR3 is built from 19 residues. The TCR originated in a young man with COVID-19, enrolled during active disease. Input material: peripheral blood. The genes are TRBV7-2 and TRBJ2-7; 9 bases are a match to TRBD2. In DNA, the CDR3 is TGTGCCAGCAGCTTAGCGAGGGAAGCGGGAGGTGCTCTTCACTACGAGCAGTACTTC. Translation gives CASSLAREAGGALHYEQYF.